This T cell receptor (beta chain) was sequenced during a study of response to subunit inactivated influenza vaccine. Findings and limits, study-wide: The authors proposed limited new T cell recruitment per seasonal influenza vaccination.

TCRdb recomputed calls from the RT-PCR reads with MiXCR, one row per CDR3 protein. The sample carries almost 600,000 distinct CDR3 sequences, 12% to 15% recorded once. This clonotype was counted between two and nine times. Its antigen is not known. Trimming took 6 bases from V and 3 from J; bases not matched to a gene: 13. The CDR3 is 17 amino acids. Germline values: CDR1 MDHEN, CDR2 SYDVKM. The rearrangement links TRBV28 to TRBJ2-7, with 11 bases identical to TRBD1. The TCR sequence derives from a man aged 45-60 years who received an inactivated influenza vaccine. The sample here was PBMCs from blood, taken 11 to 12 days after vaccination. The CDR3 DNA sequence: TGTGCCAGCAGGGGACAGGGGGGCGGAGGAATATTCTACGAGCAGTACTTC. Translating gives CASRGQGGGGIFYEQYF.